This T cell receptor (beta chain) was recorded in a study of T cells in localized non-small cell lung cancer. TCRdb keeps only in-frame clones here, not all; method: immunoSEQ multiplex PCR. The sample lists about 2,000 clones, around 25% occurring once. Trimming took off 5 bases at V and 5 bases at J, with 26 bases between the two ends. The germline gives CDR1 SGHNT, CDR2 YENEEA. The CDR3 has 18 residues. This clonotype was sampled from a female donor older than 55 with stage III squamous cell lung carcinoma. Source: normal lung tissue next to the tumor, taken before any cancer treatment. The chain joins TRBV11-3 to TRBJ2-3; possible D gene TRBD2, 5 bases. Here the CDR3 DNA reads TGTGCCAGCAGCCAAGCGTGGGGATCTAGCCCGGAGATAGATACGCAGTATTTT. Its translation: CASSQAWGSSPEIDTQYF.